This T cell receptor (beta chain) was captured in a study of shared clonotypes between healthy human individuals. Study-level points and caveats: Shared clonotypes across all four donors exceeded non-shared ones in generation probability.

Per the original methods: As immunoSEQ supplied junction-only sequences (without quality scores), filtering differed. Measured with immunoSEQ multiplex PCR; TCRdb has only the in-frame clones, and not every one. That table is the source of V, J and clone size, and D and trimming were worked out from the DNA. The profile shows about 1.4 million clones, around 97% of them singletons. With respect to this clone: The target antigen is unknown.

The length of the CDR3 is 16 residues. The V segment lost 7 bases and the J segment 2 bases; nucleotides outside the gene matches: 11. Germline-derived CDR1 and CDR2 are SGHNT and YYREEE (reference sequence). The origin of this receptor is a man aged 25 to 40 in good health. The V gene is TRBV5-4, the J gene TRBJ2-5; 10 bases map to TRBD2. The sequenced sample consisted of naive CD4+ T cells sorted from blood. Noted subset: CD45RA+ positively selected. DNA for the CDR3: TGTGCCAGCCACAGGACTAGCGGACAGCTTCAAGAGACCCAGTACTTC. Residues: CASHRTSGQLQETQYF. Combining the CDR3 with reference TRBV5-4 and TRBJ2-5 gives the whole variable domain ETGVTQSPTHLIKTRGQQVTLRCSSQSGHNTVSWYQQALGQGPQFIFQYYREEENGRGNFPPRFSGLQFPNYSSELNVNALELDDSALYLCASHRTSGQLQETQYFGPGTRLLVL.